This T cell receptor (beta chain) derives from a study of multiple sclerosis patients with progressive multifocal leukoencephalopathy (dated by TCRdb to the late 2010s). Study-level background: Roughly five natalizumab-treated MS patients who did not develop PML were used as controls and were sampled longitudinally. Peripheral T and B cells were examined in MS patients who went on to develop PML (4 under natalizumab, 1 after alemtuzumab) as well as in treated patients who did not. Two natalizumab-treated patients who later developed PML were followed longitudinally from before therapy through 6 and 12 months to PML onset. The study aimed to detect JC virus-specific or public T-cell expansions arising at the time of PML onset.

Of note for this clone: What this receptor recognizes is not known. The record has no base qualities; no much larger clone is one base away.

Amplification of TRB CDR3 regions from genomic DNA was performed at survey-level depth using the immunoSEQ two-step multiplex PCR. Each PCR was spiked with synthetic inline TR CDR3 controls spanning all V-J pairings to estimate template counts and remove amplification bias. Reads went through processing to reduce amplification and sequencing bias, and quantification was done against synthetic TR CDR3 analogs. Concerning the study's data processing: Raw data were processed in ImmunoSEQ Analyzer, removing out-of-frame sequences and CDR3s with stop codons, and genes were named by IMGT nomenclature. Normalized Shannon entropy, defined as 1 minus Pielou's evenness, served as the summary measure of repertoire diversity. TRB sequences were considered identical only when V gene, J gene and CDR3 were shared. Public PML clonotypes were CDR3s found in two or more PML-onset samples but not found earlier, in controls, or in public databases. CDR3 amino acid composition by position was analyzed with Skylign using the observed count method. The table comes from immuneACCESS by way of TCRdb, which keeps in-frame sequences with V and J called. Part of the clones is missing from these tables; in studies checked, under half for an unresolved V gene and the rest for unknown reasons. V and J calls and clone size are as listed in that table; D and trimming were resolved from the DNA. Within this sample are under 40,000 clones, with about nine tenths of them counted one time only. The ten largest clones take up approximately 1.5% of the sample.

Measured from the cysteine to the phenylalanine, the CDR3 is 13 residues long. The kept DNA is CDR3 alone, 39 bases in frame from the first base. Sequences MDHEN (CDR1) and SYDVKM (CDR2) are obtained from the germline V gene. At the junction V is shortened by 5 bases and J by 0 bases, with 5 bases in between. Study-level results and caveats: At the time PML developed, no common TRBV or TRBJ gene usage or preferential TRBV-TRBJ pairings were detected. Lower normalized Shannon entropy suggested less diverse TRB repertoires in most PML patients, whereas the natalizumab-treated controls showed values near 1. Because the cohort was small and descriptive, it remained unclear whether the findings reflect JC virus infection or general immunocompromise. Although TRB clones above 0.5% frequency turned up only in PML patients, the clones expanded at PML onset were already present before and during natalizumab therapy. Analysis was restricted to peripheral blood, although for natalizumab-associated PML, cerebrospinal fluid or brain lymphocytes might be more informative.

The meaning of the sample's time point label: before natalizumab initiation. All listed patients had previously received interferon beta, and all PML patients were female. Blood samples for T0 were taken before the first natalizumab infusion. Isolation of peripheral blood mononuclear cells was performed by Ficoll-Hypaque density gradient centrifugation. The sequenced material came from PBMCs. The rearrangement combines TRBV28 with TRBJ1-5; the D gene cannot be named for sure. The sequence was obtained from a human donor with multiple sclerosis. The DNA sequence is TGTGCCAGCAGTGTTTTTAGCAATCAGCCCCAGCATTTT. The encoded protein is CASSVFSNQPQHF.